These 31 T cell receptor beta chains were sequenced from one sample in a study of OX40 agonist ivuxolimab in advanced cancers. Repertoires were generated with immunoSEQ multiplex PCR, while TCRdb's copy carries only in-frame clones and drops some. Among 55,000 to 75,000 clones, roughly 80% were seen once, and the ten largest hold around 5%. Sequences were derived from CD4+ or CD8+ T cells sorted from blood, sampled in a trial of the OX40 agonist ivuxolimab. All receptors come from an adult with an advanced solid tumor such as melanoma, head and neck, liver or kidney cancer.

The chain couples TRBV11-2 to TRBJ1-2; D not certain. CDR3 size: 11 residues. The germline V and J ends were trimmed by 5 bases and 8 bases, with 9 bases remaining between them. CDR1 and CDR2 (germline): SGHAT, FQNNGV. CDR3 DNA: TGTGCCAGCAGCCCTCAGCCGGGCTACACCTTC. Its translation is CASSPQPGYTF. Variable domain in full (rest from reference TRBV11-2 and TRBJ1-2): EAGVAQSPRYKIIEKRQSVAFWCNPISGHATLYWYQQILGQGPKLLIQFQNNGVVDDSQLPKDRFSAERLKGVDSTLKIQPAKLEDSAVYLCASSPQPGYTFGSGTRLTVV.

This chain uses TRBV5-1 with TRBJ1-2; 8 bases map to TRBD1. V lost 3 bases, J lost 8 bases, and 3 bases stayed unmatched. This CDR3 is built from 12 residues. The germline CDR1 and CDR2 sequences are SGHRS and YFSETQ. The CDR3 spells CASSSTGEGYTF. In nucleotides, the CDR3 is TGCGCCAGCAGCTCGACAGGGGAAGGCTACACCTTC.

V and J are TRBV11-3 and TRBJ1-4; D gene ambiguous. The CDR3 covers 18 residues. Trimming stripped 0 bases from V and 8 bases from J, with 22 bases between. The germline V gene has CDR1 SGHNT and CDR2 YENEEA. The CDR3 DNA reads as TGTGCCAGCAGCTTAGATCACGGAGTCGACAACTACGTGGAAAAACTGTTTTTT. This codes for CASSLDHGVDNYVEKLFF.

This clone was found once. The V call is TRBV5-1, the J call TRBJ2-5; no clear D. Trimming removed 4 bases from V and 5 bases from J, with 9 bases in between. In germline, CDR1 is SGHRS, CDR2 YFSETQ. CDR3 length: 12 amino acids. The CDR3 protein is CASSPLGETQYF. The CDR3 DNA reads as TGCGCCAGCAGCCCTTTGGGGGAGACCCAGTACTTC.

V gene TRBV28 combines with J gene TRBJ1-1, with D possibly being TRBD1 (6 bases). The CDR3 spans 13 residues. Deletions cut 6 bases from V and 5 bases from J, with 13 bases between. Germline V gene lookup returns CDR1 MDHEN and CDR2 SYDVKM. Written as DNA, the CDR3 is TGTGCCAGCAGCCTAGGGGGGGGAACTGAAGCTTTCTTT. It codes for CASSLGGGTEAFF.

This clone was counted a few times. The CDR3 nucleotides read TGTGCCAGCAGCCAAGATCGGCCTAGCGGGATCCTAGCCAAAAACATTCAGTACTTC. Amino acids: CASSQDRPSGILAKNIQYF. The chain is built from TRBV4-2 and TRBJ2-4, with 9 bases identical to TRBD2. This CDR3 region has 19 residues. CDR1 and CDR2 (germline): LGHNA, YNFKEQ. V dropped 0 bases and J dropped 0; count of bases not matched to a gene: 9.

V gene TRBV14 combines with J gene TRBJ2-7; either TRBD1 or TRBD2 may fit D (5 bases each). The CDR3 has 16 residues. The V end was cut by 1 base, the J end by 4 bases, with 17 bases between. The germline gives CDR1 SGHDN, CDR2 FVKESK. The CDR3 DNA reads as TGTGCCAGCAGCCAAGCCCCCCGGGGCCCGATGTACGAGCAGTACTTC. Its translation is CASSQAPRGPMYEQYF.

This chain joins TRBV6-5 and TRBJ1-1; TRBD1 agrees at 10 bases. V gave up 3 bases and J gave up 5 bases; unmatched junction bases: 6. The CDR3 sequence is 15 residues long. Germline CDR1 and CDR2: MNHEY and SVGAGI. CDR3 nucleotides: TGTGCCAGCAGTTATTTCGGACAGGGGGGGACTGAAGCTTTCTTT. Amino acids: CASSYFGQGGTEAFF.

This clone appeared a few times. V gene TRBV6-5 combines with J gene TRBJ2-7; a possible D gene is TRBD2 (6 bases). The ends were cut back, 8 bases at V and 4 bases at J, with 6 bases in the middle. Germline V CDR1 and CDR2: MNHEY, SVGAGI. The length of the CDR3 is 10 residues. The DNA of the CDR3 is TGTGCCAGCGGGGGGTACGAGCAGTACTTC. Protein sequence: CASGGYEQYF.

V gene TRBV6-1 combines with J gene TRBJ2-3; D remains unclear. Germline values: CDR1 MNHNS, CDR2 SASEGT. The CDR3 runs 12 residues. Trimming cost V 5 bases and J 2 bases, with 5 bases left between them. The CDR3 is CASSIYTDTQYF. The CDR3 DNA sequence: TGTGCCAGCAGTATTTACACAGATACGCAGTATTTT.

The chain employs TRBV4-2 and TRBJ1-2, with TRBD1 matching 12 bases. The germline V gene encodes CDR1 LGHNA and CDR2 YNFKEQ. The junction had 2 bases not matched to a gene; V was cut back by 3 bases and J by 6 bases. This CDR3 comprises 14 residues. DNA of the CDR3: TGTGCCAGCAGCCAGGGGGACAGGGGGCATGGCTACACCTTC. Protein sequence: CASSQGDRGHGYTF.

The chain has TRBV6-5 and TRBJ1-2; 7 bases are shared with TRBD1. Germline V CDR1 and CDR2: MNHEY, SVGAGI. CDR3 length: 15 amino acids. J gave up 6 bases and V 3 bases, and 10 bases lay outside the gene matches. CDR3 nucleotide sequence: TGTGCCAGCAGTTATACACAGGGGTTAGTTGATGGCTACACCTTC. Protein sequence: CASSYTQGLVDGYTF.

This clone was observed a single time. The V call is TRBV30, the J call TRBJ1-1; D is ambiguous. Trimming left V 2 bases short and J 4 bases short, with 8 bases between. The CDR3 runs 12 residues. Germline assignment: CDR1 GTSNPN and CDR2 SVGIG (reference sequence). CDR3 sequence (DNA): TGTGCCTGGAGTACGGCGGCCACTGAAGCTTTCTTT. Its translation is CAWSTAATEAFF.

DNA of the CDR3: TGCGCCAGCAGCTTAGAAGGGCTTCGAGGCTACACCTTC. Translation gives CASSLEGLRGYTF. V is TRBV5-1 and J is TRBJ1-2; D unclear. CDR1 is SGHRS, CDR2 YFSETQ, per germline. Trimming shortened V by 2 bases and J by 8 bases, and 13 bases separated the two germline ends. The CDR3 is made up of 13 amino acids.

The rearrangement joins TRBV9 to TRBJ2-3; perhaps TRBD2 as D (7 bases). This CDR3 has 16 amino acids. Germline V gene lookup returns CDR1 SGDLS and CDR2 YYNGEE. V shed 0 bases and J shed 1 base, with 12 bases lying between them. The CDR3 region has the DNA TGTGCCAGCAGCGTAGGGTTGGGGGGGCGCACAGATACGCAGTATTTT. This sequence encodes CASSVGLGGRTDTQYF.

The genes are TRBV6-1 and TRBJ2-7; 9 nucleotides line up with TRBD2. The CDR3 runs 15 residues. CDR1 is MNHNS, CDR2 SASEGT, per germline. The J segment lost 1 base and the V segment lost 0 bases, leaving 1 base of the junction unmatched. CDR3 loop: CASSEAAGGSYEQYF. CDR3 nucleotide sequence: TGTGCCAGCAGTGAAGCAGCGGGGGGTTCCTACGAGCAGTACTTC.

The genes are TRBV7-9 and TRBJ2-7; D may be TRBD2 (6 bases). Germline V lookup: CDR1 SEHNR, CDR2 FQNEAQ (reference sequence). The CDR3 has 15 residues. The V gene lost 3 bases and the J gene lost 3 bases, with 15 bases spanning the gap. CDR3 sequence (DNA): TGTGCCAGCAGCTTGTCCGGGACGCGGGGCTACGAGCAGTACTTC. It is translated as CASSLSGTRGYEQYF.

Comments on this clone: One end of the junction fails to match germline, which may point to a read error. The chain couples TRBV7-8 to TRBJ2-5; TRBD2 agrees at 11 bases. CDR1 and CDR2 from the germline V gene are SGHVS and FQNEAQ. The CDR3 sequence is 13 residues long. The CDR3 nucleotides read TGTGCCAGCAGCTTATACGGGACTAGCGGAGGAGACTTC. This sequence encodes CASSLYGTSGGDF.

This clone showed up just once. This sequence joins TRBV18 and TRBJ1-4; D is perhaps TRBD1 (5 bases). V gave up 3 bases and J gave up 8 bases, with 13 bases separating them. CDR3 size: 14 residues. Germline V gives CDR1 KGHSH, CDR2 LQKENI. The chain's CDR3 is CASSPPGGNEKLFF. CDR3 nucleotide sequence: TGTGCCAGCTCACCCCCGGGGGGGAACGAAAAACTGTTTTTT.

The rearrangement joins TRBV11-1 to TRBJ2-2; 7 bases agree with TRBD2. CDR1 is SGHAT, CDR2 FQDESV, per germline (reference sequence). The CDR3 is 15 residues long. After removal of 5 bases from V and 9 bases from J, the junction contained 12 bases not matched to a gene. CDR3 protein: CASSPEGVAGRELFF. DNA for the CDR3: TGTGCCAGCAGCCCAGAGGGTGTAGCGGGCAGGGAGCTGTTTTTT.

The genes are TRBV19 and TRBJ1-1; D is unclear. The CDR3 is 12 residues long. V lost 8 bases to trimming and J lost 0 bases, with 7 bases between them. Germline assignment: CDR1 LNHDA and CDR2 SQIVND (reference sequence). The CDR3 spells CASRRMNTEAFF. The CDR3 DNA follows: TGTGCCAGTCGTCGCATGAACACTGAAGCTTTCTTT.

The chain joins TRBV14 to TRBJ1-2, with TRBD1 as a possible D gene (6 bases). Per the germline V gene, CDR1 is SGHDN and CDR2 is FVKESK. The CDR3 sequence is 18 residues long. V gave up 3 bases and J gave up 4 bases, with 24 bases separating them. The DNA of the CDR3 is TGTGCCAGCAGCCAGTCGACAGGAGCCAACTTGCCGTTCTATGGCTACACCTTC. As protein: CASSQSTGANLPFYGYTF.

CDR3 nucleotide sequence: TGTGCCAGCAGTATGGCGGAGGAGGACGGCTACACCTTC. This encodes CASSMAEEDGYTF. The J gene is TRBJ1-2, the V gene TRBV2; D is undetermined. Germline assignment: CDR1 SNHLY and CDR2 FYNNEI. The CDR3 sequence is 13 residues long. V was pared by 5 bases and J by 8 bases, with 15 bases between.

The rearrangement uses TRBV2 and TRBJ1-5; tentative D call: TRBD1 (6 bases). The germline CDR1 and CDR2 sequences are SNHLY and FYNNEI. V lost 5 bases, J lost 4 bases, and 9 bases lay in between. The CDR3 is made up of 13 amino acids. The CDR3 sequence: CASSRGVNQPQHF. In nucleotides, the CDR3 is TGTGCCAGCAGTAGGGGGGTAAATCAGCCCCAGCATTTT.

The J gene is TRBJ1-1, the V gene TRBV6-1; D call uncertain. The CDR3 consists of 15 residues. V was cut by 1 base and J by 1 base, with 10 bases left in between. Germline CDR1 MNHNS, CDR2 SASEGT. CDR3 in amino acids: CASSEGLGWNTEAFF. The CDR3 DNA follows: TGTGCCAGCAGTGAAGGACTCGGGTGGAACACTGAAGCTTTCTTT.

This clone was detected only once. The V and J genes are TRBV6-1 and TRBJ1-2; the D gene is possibly TRBD1 (6 bases). CDR1 and CDR2 (germline): MNHNS, SASEGT. V was shortened by 6 bases and J by 4 bases, with 15 bases between the two germline ends. The CDR3 is 14 amino acids. The DNA for the CDR3 is TGTGCCAGCAGCGTACAGGGTCCGGGCTATGGCTACACCTTC. Translating gives CASSVQGPGYGYTF.

The chain has TRBV4-3 and TRBJ2-1; D possibly corresponds to TRBD2 (5 bases). The V end lost 1 base, the J end lost 4 bases, and 11 bases lay between the germline ends. The length of the CDR3 is 15 residues. Per germline, CDR1 LGHNA and CDR2 YSLEER. The CDR3 DNA reads TGCGCCAGCAGCCAAGCAAGTACTAGATACAATGAGCAGTTCTTC. This translates into CASSQASTRYNEQFF.

The chain carries TRBV25-1 and TRBJ1-6; perhaps TRBD1 as D (6 bases). Per the germline V gene, CDR1 is MGHDK and CDR2 is SYGVNS. The V end lost 5 bases, the J end lost 14 bases, and 16 bases lay between the germline ends. The CDR3 runs 13 residues. The CDR3, as DNA: TGTGCCAGCAGTCGATGGGACACCGGCACCCTCCACTTT. This translates into CASSRWDTGTLHF.

V and J are TRBV7-2 and TRBJ1-5; possibly TRBD1 for D (5 bases). Trimming took off 3 bases at V and 4 bases at J, with 13 bases between the two ends. There are 15 residues in the CDR3. Per germline, CDR1 SGHTA and CDR2 FQGNSA. The DNA of the CDR3 is TGTGCCAGCAGCTTCGGGGGACCAGAGAATCAGCCCCAGCATTTT. Encoded protein: CASSFGGPENQPQHF. Drawing the rest from reference TRBV7-2 and TRBJ1-5, the complete variable domain is GAGVSQSPSNKVTEKGKDVELRCDPISGHTALYWYRQSLGQGLEFLIYFQGNSAPDKSGLPSDRFSAERTGGSVSTLTIQRTQQEDSAVYLCASSFGGPENQPQHFGDGTRLSIL.

The chain joins TRBV11-3 to TRBJ1-6, with D possibly matching TRBD1 (5 bases). CDR1 and CDR2 (germline): SGHNT, YENEEA. Trimming shortened V by 1 base and J by 6 bases, and 10 bases separated the two germline ends. The CDR3 extends over 15 amino acids. The CDR3 nucleotides are TGTGCCAGCAGCTTAGGGGGGACGAGTAATTCACCCCTCCACTTT. Translating it yields CASSLGGTSNSPLHF.

V usage is TRBV2 and J usage is TRBJ1-3; D unclear. This CDR3 comprises 12 residues. With 6 bases removed from V and 2 bases from J, the gap between germline ends came to 5 bases. Germline V CDR1 and CDR2: SNHLY, FYNNEI. The CDR3 reads CASSTAGNTIYF. CDR3 DNA: TGTGCCAGCAGCACAGCTGGAAACACCATATATTTT.